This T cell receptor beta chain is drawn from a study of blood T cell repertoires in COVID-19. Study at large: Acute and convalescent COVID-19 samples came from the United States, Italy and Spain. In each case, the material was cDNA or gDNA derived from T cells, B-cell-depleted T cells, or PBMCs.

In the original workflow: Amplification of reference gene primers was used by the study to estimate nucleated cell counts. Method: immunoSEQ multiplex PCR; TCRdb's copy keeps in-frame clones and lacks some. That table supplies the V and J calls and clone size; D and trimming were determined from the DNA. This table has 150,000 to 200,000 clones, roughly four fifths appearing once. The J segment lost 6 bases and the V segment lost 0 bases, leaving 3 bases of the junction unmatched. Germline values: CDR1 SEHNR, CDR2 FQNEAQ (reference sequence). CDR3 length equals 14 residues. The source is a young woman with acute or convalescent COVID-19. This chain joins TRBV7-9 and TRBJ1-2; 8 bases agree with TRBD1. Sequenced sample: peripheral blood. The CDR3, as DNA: TGTGCCAGCAGCTTAGCTTCAGGGGGCGATGGCTACACCTTC. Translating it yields CASSLASGGDGYTF.